The TCR beta chain under discussion was sequenced for a study of shared clonotypes between healthy human individuals. About the research overall: CD4 naive and memory got three plates each, CD8 naive two, CD8 memory one.

Study-wide results and caveats: Though the depth was large, rarefaction showed that sorted-subset sequencing was incomplete.

The CDR3 covers 14 residues. V was shortened by 7 bases and J by 1 base, with 13 bases between the two germline ends. The germline gives CDR1 MDHEN, CDR2 SYDVKM. Worth noting for this clone: Its antigen is still unknown.

Each subset's genomic DNA was split evenly across several immunoSEQ plates. Repertoires were generated with immunoSEQ multiplex PCR, while TCRdb's copy carries only in-frame clones and drops some. This table holds a few hundred thousand clones, more than 95% found once. The sequencing sample was made of naive CD4+ T cells sorted from blood. Subset specified: CD45RA+ positively selected. V gene TRBV28 combines with J gene TRBJ1-1, with D perhaps matching TRBD1 (6 bases). The receptor was isolated from a woman in her twenties or thirties in good health. CDR3 in amino acids: CASTSGGANTEAFF. The CDR3 DNA is TGTGCCAGCACCTCGGGGGGGGCGAACACTGAAGCTTTCTTT.